The clone carrying this TCR beta chain occurred once. The source of the sample is a study of blood T cell repertoires in COVID-19. On the study more broadly: COVID-19 samples collected from the United States, Italy and Spain covered acute and convalescent phases. PBMCs, B-cell-depleted T cells, or T cells were the source of the cDNA or gDNA that made up the material.

The V gene end was trimmed by 1 base and the J gene end by 6 bases; junction bases not matched to a gene: 2. CDR3 size: 16 residues. CDR1 and CDR2 (germline): SGHTA, FQGNSA. Original analysis: Estimates of nucleated cell counts were drawn from the amplification of reference gene primers. Sequenced by immunoSEQ multiplex PCR; TCRdb stores in-frame clones only, minus some. The V and J calls and clone size come from that table; D and trimming were worked out from the DNA. Of about 150,000 clones detected, 85% to 90% appear once; the ten largest clones hold roughly 15%. This rearrangement joins TRBV7-2 to TRBJ2-1; 14 bases line up with TRBD2. Sequencing input: peripheral blood. The source of this sequence is a woman aged 40 to 50 with acute or convalescent COVID-19. CDR3 in amino acids: CASSLGLAGGLNEQFF. The CDR3 DNA reads TGTGCCAGCAGCTTAGGACTAGCGGGGGGGCTCAATGAGCAGTTCTTC.